The 10 T cell receptor beta chains presented below share a single source sample, sequenced in a study of CXCR3-negative and CXCR3-positive naive CD8 T cells. The TRB cDNA libraries were prepared by 5' RACE with UMI labels. TCRdb reprocessed the 5' RACE reads, with one entry per CDR3 protein and no DNA. This sample carries several thousand distinct CDR3 sequences, with 1.6% going to the ten biggest clones. The sample taken for sequencing was naive CXCR3- CD8+ T cells from blood. The subset was: CD45RO-CCR7+CD27+CD95- naive CD8+ T cells lacking CXCR3 (TNR3-). These receptors came from a human donor in good health. Some clones in this sample may be carry-over from other donors' samples.

The rearrangement joins TRBV20-1 to TRBJ2-1; TCRdb designates TRBD2, a call that cannot be tested without DNA. The V gene's germline CDR1 is DFQATT and CDR2 SNEGSKA (reference sequence). This CDR3 is built from 18 residues. CDR3 loop: CSARVGLAGKITYNEQFF.

V and J are TRBV20-1 and TRBJ2-1; TCRdb picks TRBD2, but there is no DNA to check that call. CDR3 size: 16 residues. Germline V gene lookup returns CDR1 DFQATT and CDR2 SNEGSKA (reference sequence). The CDR3 protein is CSARPPAGGPSGEQFF.

The chain is built from TRBV12-3 or TRBV12-4 and TRBJ1-2; with no DNA, the TCRdb D assignment of TRBD1 cannot be verified. The CDR3 runs to 13 residues. CDR3: CASSVRDIGGYTF.

By frequency, this clonotype is medium-sized. The chain recombines TRBV6-2 or TRBV6-3 with TRBJ2-7; with no DNA, the TCRdb D assignment of TRBD2 cannot be verified. Germline V gene data show CDR1 as MNHEY and CDR2 as SVGEGT. This CDR3 has 17 residues. The CDR3 is CASSTMTSGGPSYEQYF.

The CDR3 loop is CASSQGDEQYF. V gene TRBV4-1 combines with J gene TRBJ2-7. The CDR3 loop spans 11 amino acids. Germline-derived CDR1 and CDR2 are MGHRA and YSYEKL.

The V gene is TRBV2, the J gene TRBJ1-2; TCRdb outputs TRBD1, but without DNA this stays unchecked. The V gene's germline CDR1 is SNHLY and CDR2 FYNNEI. The CDR3 consists of 15 residues. CDR3 protein: CASSPGKGAVDGYTF.

This clonotype is medium-sized by frequency. The chain carries TRBV29-1 and TRBJ1-1; TCRdb picks TRBD1, but there is no DNA to check that call. The CDR3 is 13 residues long. Germline CDR1 SQVTM, CDR2 ANQGSEA. The CDR3 sequence: CSVDRGTNTEAFF.

This chain uses TRBV6-2 or TRBV6-3 with TRBJ1-1; absent DNA, TCRdb's TRBD1 call cannot be checked. This CDR3 is built from 15 residues. Germline V CDR1 and CDR2: MNHEY, SVGEGT. This chain's CDR3 is CASISRTGPNTEAFF.

The gene calls are TRBV29-1 and TRBJ1-2; TCRdb picks TRBD1, but there is no DNA to check that call. Per the germline V gene, CDR1 is SQVTM and CDR2 is ANQGSEA. The CDR3 totals 14 residues. The CDR3 loop reads CSVDRDRENYGYTF.

The J gene is TRBJ2-7, the V gene TRBV19. Germline-derived CDR1 and CDR2 are LNHDA and SQIVND (reference sequence). The CDR3 sequence is 14 residues long. The CDR3 here is CASQKTETSYEQYF.